These 26 T cell receptor beta chains were all obtained from the same sample, sequenced in a study of CD8+CD57+ T cells in acquired aplastic anemia. Genomic DNA provided the template from which TCR beta VDJ and CDR3 profiles were obtained. TCRdb re-derived calls from the reads in MiXCR, one entry per CDR3 protein. Of about 160,000 distinct CDR3 sequences listed, approximately 40% are singletons. Specimen: sorted CD4+, CD8+, or CD8+CD57+ T cells (not recorded which) from PBMCs. Source of these receptors: a human donor in good health.

The V gene is TRBV19, the J gene TRBJ2-7; D is possibly TRBD1 (6 bases). CDR1 is LNHDA, CDR2 SQIVND, per germline (reference sequence). CDR3 length: 13 amino acids. V was shortened by 8 bases and J by 0 bases, with 11 bases between the two germline ends. The CDR3, as DNA: TGTGCCAGTGCATCGGACAGCTCCTACGAGCAGTACTTC. It codes for CASASDSSYEQYF.

This clonotype was seen repeatedly, ten times or more. The CDR3 here is CASSLAGTQNTEAFF. CDR3 in DNA: TGCGCCAGCAGCTTGGCCGGGACACAAAACACTGAAGCTTTCTTT. The V and J genes are TRBV5-1 and TRBJ1-1, with D perhaps matching TRBD1 (6 bases). Looked up from germline, CDR1 is SGHRS and CDR2 is YFSETQ. Trimming stripped 0 bases from V and 2 bases from J, with 11 bases between. The CDR3 length is 15 residues.

The chain has TRBV7-3 and TRBJ2-2, with D unresolved. The CDR3 covers 14 residues. The V end was cut by 0 bases, the J end by 7 bases, with 9 bases between. CDR1 and CDR2 (germline): SGHTA, FQGTGA. CDR3 protein: CASSLTLGNGELFF. The CDR3 bases are TGTGCCAGCAGCTTAACTCTAGGAAACGGGGAGCTGTTTTTT.

This sequence joins TRBV20-1 and TRBJ1-1; D unresolved. The CDR3 totals 11 residues. The germline V gene encodes CDR1 DFQATT and CDR2 SNEGSKA (reference sequence). The V end lost 3 bases, the J end lost 7 bases, and 9 bases lay between the germline ends. The CDR3 bases are TGCAGTGCTAGGGGAGAGAGTGAAGCTTTCTTT. This gives the protein CSARGESEAFF.

This clonotype was counted only a few times. This could be a read error, since a much larger clone is one nucleotide away. The V gene is TRBV7-2, the J gene TRBJ1-2; 9 nucleotides align to TRBD1. Germline V gene sequence: CDR1 SGHTA, CDR2 FQGNSA. Unmatched junction bases numbered 5, after V lost 4 bases and J lost 8 bases. This CDR3 has 13 residues. This CDR3 reads CASSSGQGFGYTF. DNA for the CDR3: TGTGCCAGCAGCTCGGGACAGGGCTTCGGCTACACCTTC.

V gene TRBV11-1 combines with J gene TRBJ1-2; 8 bases align to TRBD1. From germline, CDR1 is SGHAT and CDR2 FQDESV (reference sequence). The CDR3 extends over 16 amino acids. Trimming took 1 base from V and 1 from J; bases not matched to a gene: 5. The CDR3: CASSLVTGGVNYGYTF. The DNA of the CDR3 is TGTGCCAGCAGCTTAGTTACAGGGGGTGTTAACTATGGCTACACCTTC.

In this sample, this clonotype turned up a few times. The chain couples TRBV30 to TRBJ2-5; D may match TRBD1 or TRBD2 (5 bases each). There are 12 residues in the CDR3. Trimming shortened V by 8 bases and J by 5 bases, and 15 bases separated the two germline ends. From germline, CDR1 is GTSNPN and CDR2 SVGIG (reference sequence). CDR3 sequence: CAGGGGLETQYF. CDR3 nucleotides: TGTGCCGGAGGTGGGGGTCTCGAGACCCAGTACTTC.

This clonotype was counted once. The chain combines TRBV29-1 with TRBJ2-7; no firm D call. The CDR3 is 11 amino acids. CDR1 and CDR2 (germline): SQVTM, ANQGSEA. Trimming took off 4 bases at V and 3 bases at J, with 7 bases between the two ends. The CDR3 DNA is TGCAGCGTTGCTGCAGACTACGAGCAGTACTTC. The encoded protein is CSVAADYEQYF.

This clonotype was counted many times. The rearrangement links TRBV6-1 to TRBJ1-1; TRBD1 is a possible D gene (6 bases). The CDR3 totals 14 residues. V was cut by 4 bases and J by 5 bases, with 14 bases left in between. Germline CDR1 is MNHNS and CDR2 is SASEGT. Written as DNA, the CDR3 is TGTGCCAGCAGTGTGACAGGTTTGAGGACTGAAGCTTTCTTT. This codes for CASSVTGLRTEAFF.

CDR3 residues: CASSMVDSNQPQHF. The CDR3 DNA is TGTGCCAGTAGTATGGTGGATAGCAATCAGCCCCAGCATTTT. V gene TRBV19 combines with J gene TRBJ1-5, with unresolved D. This CDR3 has 14 amino acids. The V gene lost 3 bases and the J gene lost 0 bases, with 6 bases spanning the gap. Germline CDR1 LNHDA, CDR2 SQIVND (reference sequence).

This clonotype has a count of ten or more. A read error may produce the germline difference seen at one junction end. The chain carries TRBV2 and TRBJ1-1, with 11 positions matching TRBD1. CDR3 length: 12 amino acids. Germline CDR1 is SNHLY and CDR2 is FYNNEI. The CDR3 loop is CASRDRGTEALF. CDR3 coding DNA: TGTGCCAGTCGGGACAGGGGGACTGAAGCTCTCTTT.

V is TRBV10-3 and J is TRBJ2-7, with 9 bases that match TRBD2. This CDR3 has 16 residues. With V trimmed by 10 bases and J by 0 bases, 13 bases remained unmatched. Germline lookup yields CDR1 ENHRY and CDR2 SYGVKD. The CDR3 nucleotides read TGTGCCAGCAGCCAGAAAAGCGGGAGGAGCTCCTACGAGCAGTACTTC. Translated, it gives CASSQKSGRSSYEQYF.

By its share, this clonotype is medium-sized. The genes are TRBV24-1 and TRBJ2-5; maybe TRBD2 (6 bases). The CDR3 runs to 16 residues. With 2 bases removed from V and 5 bases from J, the gap between germline ends came to 17 bases. Germline V gene data show CDR1 as KGHDR and CDR2 as SFDVKD. For the CDR3, the DNA is TGTGCCACCAGTGATTCGGGGCGGAGGGTCAGTGAGACCCAGTACTTC. Encoded protein: CATSDSGRRVSETQYF.

This clonotype has just a few counts. The genes are TRBV2 and TRBJ1-4, with 7 bases matching TRBD1. Germline-derived CDR1 and CDR2 are SNHLY and FYNNEI. The CDR3 extends over 14 amino acids. V was clipped by 6 bases and J by 7 bases; unmatched bases: 8. CDR3: CASRDRTGLEKLFF. The CDR3 nucleotides read TGTGCCAGCAGGGATAGGACAGGCCTTGAAAAACTGTTTTTT.

There are many counts of this clonotype. The V call is TRBV15, the J call TRBJ2-7; maybe TRBD2 (5 bases). The CDR3 consists of 15 residues. Germline CDR1 is LNHNV and CDR2 is YYDKDF (reference sequence). V shed 0 bases and J shed 0 bases, with 9 bases lying between them. CDR3 protein: CATSRDGGLSYEQYF. The CDR3 nucleotides are TGTGCCACCAGCAGAGACGGAGGCCTCTCCTACGAGCAGTACTTC. The full variable domain, in which reference TRBV15 and TRBJ2-7 provide the parts outside the CDR3, is DAMVIQNPRYQVTQFGKPVTLSCSQTLNHNVMYWYQQKSSQAPKLLFHYYDKDFNNEADTPDNFQSRRPNTSFCFLDIRSPGLGDTAMYLCATSRDGGLSYEQYFGPGTRLTVT.

This clonotype has at least ten counts. The gene calls are TRBV12-3 or TRBV12-4 and TRBJ2-5; tentatively, D is TRBD1 or TRBD2 (5 bases each). This CDR3 is 13 amino acids long. V lost 3 bases and J 5 bases, leaving 10 bases between the germline ends. The CDR3 region has the DNA TGTGCCAGCAGTTTGGGACCATACGAGACCCAGTACTTC. Protein: CASSLGPYETQYF.

This clonotype showed up many times. The gene calls are TRBV7-2 and TRBJ2-5; D not certain. CDR1 SGHTA and CDR2 FQGNSA come from the germline V gene. This CDR3 has 15 amino acids. Trimming removed 5 bases at V and 3 bases at J, with 16 bases between. As DNA, the CDR3 is TGTGCCAGCAGCCCCTATAAGGCACCTAAAGAGACCCAGTACTTC. It codes for CASSPYKAPKETQYF.

This chain's CDR3 is CASSRQSKCYEQYF. CDR3 nucleotides: TGTGCCAGCAGCCGACAGTCGAAGTGCTACGAGCAGTACTTC. The V and J genes are TRBV12-1 and TRBJ2-7; whether TRBD1, the table's D call, matches the DNA was not checked. TRBV12-1 is noted as a pseudogene. The CDR3 covers 14 residues.

This clonotype appeared many times. The CDR3 here is CSARDLGGRSDTQYF. The CDR3, as DNA: TGCAGTGCTAGAGATTTAGGGGGAAGAAGCGATACGCAGTATTTT. The chain couples TRBV20-1 to TRBJ2-3, with D tentatively TRBD1 (6 bases). From germline, CDR1 is DFQATT and CDR2 SNEGSKA (reference sequence). The CDR3 extends over 15 amino acids. With 0 bases removed from V and 6 bases from J, the gap between germline ends came to 16 bases.

The chain is built from TRBV30 and TRBJ2-7, with D perhaps given as TRBD1 or TRBD2 (6 bases each). The CDR3 consists of 14 residues. The V end was cut by 0 bases, the J end by 3 bases, with 12 bases between. CDR1 GTSNPN and CDR2 SVGIG come from the germline V gene (reference sequence). CDR3 DNA: TGTGCCTGGAGTGTTAAGGGGGAGGTCTACGAGCAGTACTTC. This sequence encodes CAWSVKGEVYEQYF.

This clonotype came up many times. V usage is TRBV5-1 and J usage is TRBJ1-4, with D maybe TRBD1 (5 bases). Per the germline V gene, CDR1 is SGHRS and CDR2 is YFSETQ. V shed 4 bases and J shed 7 bases, with 14 bases lying between them. The CDR3 has 14 residues. In DNA form, the CDR3 reads TGCGCCAGCAGCCGGGGCCCCGCACCTGAAAAACTGTTTTTT. Residues: CASSRGPAPEKLFF.

As to this clonotype: The junction does not match germline at one end; this may be a read error. The chain employs TRBV5-1 and TRBJ2-7; TRBD2 matches 9 bases. Germline assignment: CDR1 SGHRS and CDR2 YFSETQ. This CDR3 has 14 residues. The CDR3 DNA follows: TGCGCCGGCAGCATTAGCGGGAGCAGGGACGAGCAGTACTTC. Its protein is CAGSISGSRDEQYF.

The genes are TRBV10-3 and TRBJ2-7, with D maybe TRBD1 (5 bases). V was shortened by 3 bases and J by 2 bases, with 14 bases between the two germline ends. Germline CDR1 reads ENHRY; CDR2 reads SYGVKD. The CDR3 has 15 amino acids. The CDR3 reads CAISEGAMETYEQYF. In DNA form, the CDR3 reads TGTGCCATCAGTGAAGGGGCGATGGAGACCTACGAGCAGTACTTC.

V is TRBV6-5 and J is TRBJ2-7, with TRBD1 matching 8 bases. The V gene end was trimmed by 2 bases and the J gene end by 2 bases; junction bases not matched to a gene: 5. Per the germline V gene, CDR1 is MNHEY and CDR2 is SVGAGI. The CDR3 runs 15 residues. As DNA, the CDR3 is TGTGCCAGCAGTTACCCGGACAGGGTTGCCTACGAGCAGTACTTC. Translated: CASSYPDRVAYEQYF.

This clonotype turned up a few times. The CDR3 here is CATRGQYTEAFF. CDR3 nucleotides: TGTGCCACCCGCGGACAGTACACTGAAGCTTTCTTT. J is TRBJ1-1 and V is TRBV24-1; maybe TRBD1 (6 bases). CDR1 KGHDR and CDR2 SFDVKD come from the germline V gene. The germline V and J ends were trimmed by 9 bases and 3 bases, with 10 bases remaining between them. The CDR3 extends over 12 amino acids.

This clonotype was observed many times. The chain recombines TRBV7-2 with TRBJ2-5; D is undetermined. V lost 0 bases to trimming and J lost 5 bases, with 4 bases between them. The CDR3 covers 12 residues. In germline, CDR1 is SGHTA, CDR2 FQGNSA. The CDR3 bases are TGTGCCAGCAGCTTAGCGGGGGAGACCCAGTACTTC. Encoded protein: CASSLAGETQYF.